The T cell receptor (beta chain) under discussion was sequenced for a study of blood T cell repertoires in COVID-19. Germline V gives CDR1 SQVTM, CDR2 ANQGSEA. The CDR3 spans 14 residues. With V trimmed by 7 bases and J by 0 bases, 4 bases remained unmatched. Sequenced by immunoSEQ multiplex PCR; TCRdb stores in-frame clones only, minus some. The profile shows hundreds of thousands of clones, roughly nine tenths of them singletons. The sample comprised PBMCs or T cells enriched from blood (not recorded which). This sequence joins TRBV29-1 and TRBJ1-4; 8 bases fit TRBD1. This receptor was identified in a woman aged 60-70 years who had recovered from COVID-19. In DNA, the CDR3 is TGCAGCGCCGGACAGGGAGCAACTAATGAAAAACTGTTTTTT. Its translation is CSAGQGATNEKLFF.